This T cell receptor (beta chain) originates from a study of monozygotic twins with inflammatory bowel disease (dated by TCRdb to about 2019). Study-level background: The complete study included approximately 28 monozygotic twin pairs: 19 IBD-discordant Danish pairs and nine German pairs, of which four were IBD-concordant and five were IBD-discordant. Each individual had, on average, about 151 000 unique TCRalpha sequences and 181 000 unique TCRbeta sequences available for analysis. Within discordant pairs, disease-associated traits were sought mainly by comparing IBD patients with their genetically identical healthy co-twins.

Via the germline V gene (reference sequence), CDR1 is DFQATT and CDR2 SNEGSKA. The cysteine opens and the phenylalanine closes a CDR3 of 14 amino acids. The coding DNA is unavailable. A roughly 2.5 ml peripheral blood sample was drawn into PAXgene tubes per donor and stored at -80°C. Total RNA was isolated from whole blood with the PAXgene blood miRNA kit on an automated QIAcube, without T cell sorting. Peripheral blood from monozygotic twin pairs, either concordant or discordant for inflammatory bowel disease, underwent deep TCRalpha and TCRbeta repertoire profiling that used unique molecular barcoding. For every twin pair, smoking habits were documented, and each individual was categorised as a current, former or never smoker. With regard to this clonotype: Its antigen is not yet known.

Points the paper makes about the study in general: The analysis was unable to tell different T cell subtypes apart. The results gave no support for a single strong signal or clonotype linked to IBD. Repertoire similarity did not differ between concordant and discordant twins, possibly due to limited statistical power. Compared with healthy twins, IBD patients had fewer clonotypes in common with other individuals, a difference most pronounced in patients showing signs of disease activity. A decrease in TCRbeta repertoire diversity, as measured by inverse Simpson index, was observed in IBD patients compared with their healthy co-twins. Because patients were on differing immunosuppressive treatments, the repertoires may have picked up extra background noise and inter-individual variability.

To prepare the library, 5' RACE was applied. The input for every TCR library was 3500 ng of total RNA. For each sample, cDNA synthesis with SMARTScribe reverse transcriptase was split into eight separate reactions. Unique molecular identifiers containing a 6-nucleotide sample barcode were introduced through template switching during cDNA synthesis. TCRalpha and TCRbeta cDNA was amplified in two nested PCRs of approximately 16 and 10 cycles, and bead purification was carried out after each PCR. Before amplification, the cDNA was both treated with uracil DNA-glycosylase and purified with the QIAquick PCR purification kit. In the second PCR, Illumina TruSeq-compatible adapters and sample-specific barcodes were added. Library quality and concentration were checked on TapeStation and Qubit, and libraries were pooled at around 4.7 ng each. Pooled libraries were sequenced on an Illumina HiSeq2500 single-index Rapid Run with 2 x 100 bp reads and custom sequencing primers. The study's processing was this. PCR and sequencing errors were corrected by UMI-based consensus assembly using MiGEC version 1.2.6. MiXCR version 2.1.1 was used for V(D)J alignment, clonotype assembly and CDR3 extraction. To normalise gene usage, clonotype sharing and MAIT/NKT TCR abundance, the top 1000, 10 000 and 20 000 clonotypes in each sample were analysed. Diversity was computed as the inverse Simpson index with the vegan R package after downsampling to 27 000 UMIs. Paired Mann-Whitney U tests on discordant twin pairs were used, with Benjamini-Hochberg multiple-testing correction. Following TCRdb reprocessing, every CDR3 protein sequence forms one entry, and DNA is not provided. TCRdb's processing, not the authors', yielded these V and J calls. This sample's clone table shows roughly 300,000 distinct CDR3 sequences. In total, the top ten clones hold over 5% of the sample.

Here the chain combines TRBV20-1 and TRBJ2-1; TCRdb selects TRBD1, and the lack of DNA leaves this call unchecked. The receptor's source is a human donor with ulcerative colitis or Crohn's disease, or a healthy co-twin of an affected twin (not recorded which). The specimen was blood. The CDR3: CSAPGTGAYNEQFF.